A selection of T cell receptor beta chains follows, all from one sample in a study of yellow fever vaccine responses in identical twins. In TCRdb, the RT-PCR reads were re-called with MiXCR into one record per CDR3 protein. The repertoire consists of 2,000 to 2,500 distinct CDR3 sequences, with under 90% occurring once and the leading ten covering roughly 5%. The specimen comprised T cells from blood (PBMCs), unsorted or a sorted subset (not recorded which), sampled before or after yellow fever vaccination (not recorded which). The receptor set was obtained from a woman younger than 35 who received the yellow fever vaccine. Each CDR3 is given with its conserved first and last residue.

v_gene	CDR3aa
TRBV24-1	CATSDTGTVSTGELFF
TRBV19	CASSPARGSGQYF
TRBV4-1	CASSPDNLLNTEAFF
TRBV29-1	CSVVEMGRWTEAFF
TRBV2	CASSRTAPVMNTEAFF
TRBV7-6	CASSLGPFNEAFF
TRBV10-1	CASNRDRGGEQFF
TRBV6-1	CASSGQDSREPQHF
TRBV18	CASSQPAGENEQFF
TRBV6-1	CASSRGGSGKEAFF
TRBV11-3	CASSLVSGGANSPLHF
TRBV15	CATSYTQGNQPQHF
TRBV11-1	CASSLTPRGYEQYF
TRBV13	CASSFLGGPSSSYNEQFF